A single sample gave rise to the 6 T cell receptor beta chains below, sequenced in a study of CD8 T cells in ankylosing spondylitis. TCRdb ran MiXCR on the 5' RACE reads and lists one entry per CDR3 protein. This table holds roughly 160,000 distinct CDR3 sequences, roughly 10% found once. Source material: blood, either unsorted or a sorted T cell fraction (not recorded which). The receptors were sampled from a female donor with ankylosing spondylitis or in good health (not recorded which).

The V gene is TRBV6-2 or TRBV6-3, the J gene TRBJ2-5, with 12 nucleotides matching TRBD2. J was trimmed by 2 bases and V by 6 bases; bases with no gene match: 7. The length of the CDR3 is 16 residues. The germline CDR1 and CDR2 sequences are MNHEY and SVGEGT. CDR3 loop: CASRSPGTSGQETQYF. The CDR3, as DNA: TGTGCCAGCAGGTCCCCTGGGACTAGCGGGCAAGAGACCCAGTACTTC.

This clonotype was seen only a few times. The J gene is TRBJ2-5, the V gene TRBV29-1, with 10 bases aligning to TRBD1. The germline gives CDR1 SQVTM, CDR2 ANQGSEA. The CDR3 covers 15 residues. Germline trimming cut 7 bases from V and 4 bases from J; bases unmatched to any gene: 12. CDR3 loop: CSATGTGVLGETQYF. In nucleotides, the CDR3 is TGCAGCGCTACCGGGACAGGGGTTTTGGGAGAGACCCAGTACTTC.

Written as DNA, the CDR3 is TGTGCCAGCAGCCCGATTAGCGTTTACGAGCAGTACTTC. Encoded protein: CASSPISVYEQYF. The genes are TRBV7-2 and TRBJ2-7; D may be TRBD2 (5 bases). Trimming removed 5 bases from V and 4 bases from J, with 12 bases in between. There are 13 residues in the CDR3. Germline CDR1 SGHTA, CDR2 FQGNSA.

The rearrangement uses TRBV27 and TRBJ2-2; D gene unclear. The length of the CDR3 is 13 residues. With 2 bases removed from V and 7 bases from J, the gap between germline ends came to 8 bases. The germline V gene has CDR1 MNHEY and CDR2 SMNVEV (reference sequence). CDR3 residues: CASSLTARGELFF. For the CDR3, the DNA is TGTGCCAGCAGTTTAACAGCACGCGGGGAGCTGTTTTTT.

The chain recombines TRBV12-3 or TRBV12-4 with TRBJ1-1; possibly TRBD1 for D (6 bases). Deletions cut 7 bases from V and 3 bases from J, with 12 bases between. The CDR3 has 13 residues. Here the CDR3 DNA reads TGTGCCAGCATCTTCAGGGGTGACACTGAAGCTTTCTTT. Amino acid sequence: CASIFRGDTEAFF.

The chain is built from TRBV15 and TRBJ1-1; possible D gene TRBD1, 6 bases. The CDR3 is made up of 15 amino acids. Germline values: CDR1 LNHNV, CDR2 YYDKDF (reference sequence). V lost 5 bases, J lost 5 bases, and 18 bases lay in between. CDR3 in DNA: TGTGCCACCAGCGGTCGTCAGGGGCAGGAAACTGAAGCTTTCTTT. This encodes CATSGRQGQETEAFF.